This T cell receptor (beta chain) was sequenced in a study of human T cells and chemical hapten exposure. The library attached unique molecular identifiers to individual cDNA molecules. Under the authors' procedure: 96,000 or so TCRs per sample was the median, with a range of about 20,000 to 690,600. MiXCR, applied by TCRdb to the 5' RACE reads, yields one record per CDR3 protein. The authors' filters were not applied to this entry. The sample has 110,000 or so distinct CDR3 sequences; around a fifth are singletons. The CDR3 sequence is 21 residues long. V lost 5 bases to trimming and J lost 1 base; unmatched junction nucleotides: 21. Germline V gene data show CDR1 as MDHEN and CDR2 as SYDVKM. Sequencing started from total RNA isolated from unfractionated whole blood.

The receptor was isolated from a human donor in good health. This chain uses TRBV28 with TRBJ2-7; 12 bases are shared with TRBD2. CDR3 DNA sequence: TGTGCCAGCAGTCTCCCGACTAGCGGGAGAGCGGTTGGTTTTCGGTCCTACGAGCAGTACTTC. Its translation: CASSLPTSGRAVGFRSYEQYF.